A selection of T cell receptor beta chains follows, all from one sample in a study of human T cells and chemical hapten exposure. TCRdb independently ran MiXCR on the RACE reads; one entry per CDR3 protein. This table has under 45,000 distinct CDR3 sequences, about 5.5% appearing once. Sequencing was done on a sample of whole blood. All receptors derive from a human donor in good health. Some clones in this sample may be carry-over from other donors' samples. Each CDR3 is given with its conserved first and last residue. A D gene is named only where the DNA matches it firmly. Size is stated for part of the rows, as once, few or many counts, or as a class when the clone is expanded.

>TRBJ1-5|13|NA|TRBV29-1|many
TGCAGCGCACGAAGTCATAGCAATCAGCCCCAGCATTTT
CSARSHSNQPQHF
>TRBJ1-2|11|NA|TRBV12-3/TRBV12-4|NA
TGTGTCAGCAGTTCTGGCAGAGGCTACACCTTC
CVSSSGRGYTF
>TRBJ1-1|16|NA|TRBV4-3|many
TGCGCCAGCAGCCCCGCGGTAGTGCTCAGGGGCACTGAAGCTTTCTTT
CASSPAVVLRGTEAFF
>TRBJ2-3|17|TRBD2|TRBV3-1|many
TGTGCCAGCAGCCAAGAGTTGGGACTAGCTCGCACAGATACGCAGTATTTT
CASSQELGLARTDTQYF
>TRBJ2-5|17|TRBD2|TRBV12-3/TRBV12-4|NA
TGTGCCAGCAGCCCCGGGACTAGCGCTGGATCTCAAGAGACCCAGTACTTC
CASSPGTSAGSQETQYF
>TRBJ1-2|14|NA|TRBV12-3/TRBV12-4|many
TGTGCCAGCAGCACCTCCTCGGGGGCGCGTGGCTACACCTTC
CASSTSSGARGYTF
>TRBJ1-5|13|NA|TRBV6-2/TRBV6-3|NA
TGTGCCAGCAGTTACTCGCGGAGCCAGCCCCAGCATTTT
CASSYSRSQPQHF
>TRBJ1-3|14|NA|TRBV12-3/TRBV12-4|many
TGTGCCAGCATTCCTTGGGGAGCCGGAAACACCATATATTTT
CASIPWGAGNTIYF
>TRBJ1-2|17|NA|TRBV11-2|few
TGTGCCAGCATCACCGAAAATTGGGGGGGTCCCACCTATGGCTACACCTTC
CASITENWGGPTYGYTF
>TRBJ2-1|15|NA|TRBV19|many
TGTGCCAGTAGTATACCAGGGGCCGGTATCAATGAGCAGTTCTTC
CASSIPGAGINEQFF
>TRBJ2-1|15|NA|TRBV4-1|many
TGCGCCAGCAGCCAAATAGGCAGACAGAACAATGAGCAGTTCTTC
CASSQIGRQNNEQFF
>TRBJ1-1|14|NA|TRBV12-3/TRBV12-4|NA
TGTGCCAGCAGTTTAGCTGGACAGAACACTGAAGCTTTCTTT
CASSLAGQNTEAFF
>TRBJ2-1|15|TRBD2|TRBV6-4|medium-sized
TGTGCCAGCACCCCCCAGGCTAGCGGGAGTGATGAGCAGTTCTTC
CASTPQASGSDEQFF
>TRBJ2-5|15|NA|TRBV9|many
TGTGCCAGCAGCCCCTCACAGGAATTCCAAGAGACCCAGTACTTC
CASSPSQEFQETQYF
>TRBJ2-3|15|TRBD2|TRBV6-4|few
TGTGCCAGCAGTGACACTAGCGGGGGGGCAGATACGCAGTATTTT
CASSDTSGGADTQYF
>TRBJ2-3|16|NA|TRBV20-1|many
TGCAGTGCTAGAAACGGACAGCTTATCCTCACAGATACGCAGTATTTT
CSARNGQLILTDTQYF
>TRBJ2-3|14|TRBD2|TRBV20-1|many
TGCAGTGCTCCTGCAGCGGGAAGGACAGATACGCAGTATTTT
CSAPAAGRTDTQYF
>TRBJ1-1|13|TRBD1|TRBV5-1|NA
TGCGCCAGCAGGCCGAACCGGGACAGCGAAGCTTTCTTT
CASRPNRDSEAFF
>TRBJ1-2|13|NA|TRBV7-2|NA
TGTGCCAGCAGCTTAGATGTGGGCCTTGGCTACACCTTC
CASSLDVGLGYTF
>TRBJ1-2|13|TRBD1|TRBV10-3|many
TGTGCCATCAGTGGGACAGGGGACTATGGCTACACCTTC
CAISGTGDYGYTF
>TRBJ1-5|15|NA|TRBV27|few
TGTGCCAGCAGTCCCCTCGGAACAGGCTATCAGCCCCAGCATTTT
CASSPLGTGYQPQHF
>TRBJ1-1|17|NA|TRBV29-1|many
TGCAGCATTTCCGAGTCCAGGGGCGCGGCCCTGAACACTGAAGCTTTCTTT
CSISESRGAALNTEAFF
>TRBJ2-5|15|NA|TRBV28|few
TGTGCCAGCATAATCCCCAGGGGAAACCAAGAGACCCAGTACTTC
CASIIPRGNQETQYF
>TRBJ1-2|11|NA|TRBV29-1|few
TGCAGCGTTGTCGATCCCTTCGGCTACACCTTC
CSVVDPFGYTF
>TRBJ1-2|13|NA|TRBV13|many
TGTGCCAGCAGCTTCACAGGGAAGAGTGGCTACACCTTC
CASSFTGKSGYTF
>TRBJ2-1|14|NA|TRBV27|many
TGTGCCAGCAGTTTAAGGGACATAGACAATGAGCAGTTCTTC
CASSLRDIDNEQFF
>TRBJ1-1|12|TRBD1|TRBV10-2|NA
TGCGCCAGCAGTAGACAGGGAGGAGAAGCTTTCTTT
CASSRQGGEAFF
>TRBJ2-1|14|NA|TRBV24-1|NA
TGTGCCACCAGTGATCTCTTAGCAGGGGCGGGGCAGTTCTTC
CATSDLLAGAGQFF
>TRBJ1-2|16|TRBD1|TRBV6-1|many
TGTGCCAGCAGTGAAGTGGCTTGGCAGGGGGCCTATGGCTACACCTTC
CASSEVAWQGAYGYTF
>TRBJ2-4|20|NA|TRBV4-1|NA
TGCGCCAGCAGCCAAGATTTGGGTCAGTCCCGGGTCCTAGCCAAAAACATTCAGTACTTC
CASSQDLGQSRVLAKNIQYF
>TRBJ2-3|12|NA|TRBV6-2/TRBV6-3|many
TGTGCCAGCAGTTTACGGACAGATACGCAGTATTTT
CASSLRTDTQYF
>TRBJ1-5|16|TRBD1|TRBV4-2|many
TGTGCCAGCAGCCAGGGGACAGGGGGGAGCAATCAGCCCCAGCATTTT
CASSQGTGGSNQPQHF
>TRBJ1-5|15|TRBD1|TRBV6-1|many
TGTGCCAGCAGTGGATTAGGACAGGGCAATCAGCCCCAGCATTTT
CASSGLGQGNQPQHF
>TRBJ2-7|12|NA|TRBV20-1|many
TGCAGTGCTAGAGGGCGGAACCACGAGCAGTACTTC
CSARGRNHEQYF
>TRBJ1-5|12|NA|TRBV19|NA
TGTGCCAGTGAGGGGATCAGTCAGCCCCAGCATTTT
CASEGISQPQHF
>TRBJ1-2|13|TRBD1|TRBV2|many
TGTGCCAGCAGTGACAGGGGGCGTCTTGGCTACACCTTC
CASSDRGRLGYTF
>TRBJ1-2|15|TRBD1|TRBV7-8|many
TGTGCCAGCAGCCCGCCCGGCTTGACAGGGGAGGGCTACACCTTC
CASSPPGLTGEGYTF
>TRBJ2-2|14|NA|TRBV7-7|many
TGTGCCAGCAGCTTAGACAGCTACACCGGGGAGCTGTTTTTT
CASSLDSYTGELFF
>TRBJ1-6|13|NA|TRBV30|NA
TGTGCCTGGAGCCCCGGAAATAATTCACCCCTCCACTTT
CAWSPGNNSPLHF
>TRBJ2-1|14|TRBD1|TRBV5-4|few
TGTGCCAGCAGCTTGGACAGGGGGAACAATGAGCAGTTCTTC
CASSLDRGNNEQFF
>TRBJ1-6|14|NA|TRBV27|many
TGTGCCAGCACCAACAACGCCCGATATTCACCCCTCCACTTT
CASTNNARYSPLHF
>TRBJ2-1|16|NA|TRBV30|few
TGTGCCTGGAGTGGTCCAGCGGCAAACTCCTACAATGAGCAGTTCTTC
CAWSGPAANSYNEQFF
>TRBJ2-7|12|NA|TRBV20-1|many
TGCAGTGCTAGGAAAGGGGGATACGAGCAGTACTTC
CSARKGGYEQYF
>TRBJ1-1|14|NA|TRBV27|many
TGTGCCAGCAGTTTACAGGGGCTGAACACTGAAGCTTTCTTT
CASSLQGLNTEAFF